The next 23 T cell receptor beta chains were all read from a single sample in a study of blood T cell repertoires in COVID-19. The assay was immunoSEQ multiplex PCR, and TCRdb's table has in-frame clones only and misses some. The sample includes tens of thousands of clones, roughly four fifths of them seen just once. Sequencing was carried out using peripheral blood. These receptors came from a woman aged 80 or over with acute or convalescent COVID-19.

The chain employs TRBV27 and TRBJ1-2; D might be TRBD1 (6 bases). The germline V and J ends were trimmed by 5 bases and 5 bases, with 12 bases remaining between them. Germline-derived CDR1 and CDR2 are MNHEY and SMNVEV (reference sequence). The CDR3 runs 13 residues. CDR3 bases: TGTGCCAGCAGTCCACGGACAGCTTATGGCTACACCTTC. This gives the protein CASSPRTAYGYTF.

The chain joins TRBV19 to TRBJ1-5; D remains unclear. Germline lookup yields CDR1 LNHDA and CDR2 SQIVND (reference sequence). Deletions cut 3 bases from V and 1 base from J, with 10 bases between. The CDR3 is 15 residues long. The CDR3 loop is CASSMTHASNQPQHF. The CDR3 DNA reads TGTGCCAGTAGTATGACACATGCCAGCAATCAGCCCCAGCATTTT.

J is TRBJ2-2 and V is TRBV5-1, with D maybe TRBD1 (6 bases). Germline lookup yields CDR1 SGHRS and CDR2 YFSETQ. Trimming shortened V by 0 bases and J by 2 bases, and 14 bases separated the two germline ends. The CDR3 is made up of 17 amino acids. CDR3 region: CASSLVRTAENTGELFF. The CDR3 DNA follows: TGCGCCAGCAGCTTGGTTAGGACAGCTGAAAACACCGGGGAGCTGTTTTTT.

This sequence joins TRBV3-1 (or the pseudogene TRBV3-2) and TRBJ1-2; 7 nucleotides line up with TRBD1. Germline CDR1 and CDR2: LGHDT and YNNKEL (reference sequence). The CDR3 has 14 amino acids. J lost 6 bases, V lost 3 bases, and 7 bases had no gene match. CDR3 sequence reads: CASSQYGTDNGYTF. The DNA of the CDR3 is TGTGCCAGCAGCCAGTACGGGACAGACAATGGCTACACCTTC.

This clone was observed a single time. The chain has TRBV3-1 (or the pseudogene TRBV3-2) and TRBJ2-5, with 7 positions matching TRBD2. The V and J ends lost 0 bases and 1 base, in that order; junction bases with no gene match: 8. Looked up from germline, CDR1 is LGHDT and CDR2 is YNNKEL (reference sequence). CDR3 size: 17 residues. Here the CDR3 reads CASSQESSGTFQETQYF. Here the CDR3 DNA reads TGTGCCAGCAGCCAAGAATCGAGCGGGACGTTCCAAGAGACCCAGTACTTC.

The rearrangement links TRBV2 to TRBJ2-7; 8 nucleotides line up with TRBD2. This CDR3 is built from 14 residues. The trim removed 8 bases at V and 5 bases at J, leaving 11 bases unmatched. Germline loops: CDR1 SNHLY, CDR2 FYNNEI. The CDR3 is CASLWRGGSDEQYF. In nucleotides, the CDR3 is TGTGCCAGCCTTTGGCGCGGGGGGTCCGACGAGCAGTACTTC. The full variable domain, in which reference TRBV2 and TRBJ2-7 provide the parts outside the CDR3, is EPEVTQTPSHQVTQMGQEVILRCVPISNHLYFYWYRQILGQKVEFLVSFYNNEISEKSEIFDDQFSVERPDGSNFTLKIRSTKLEDSAMYFCASLWRGGSDEQYFGPGTRLTVT.

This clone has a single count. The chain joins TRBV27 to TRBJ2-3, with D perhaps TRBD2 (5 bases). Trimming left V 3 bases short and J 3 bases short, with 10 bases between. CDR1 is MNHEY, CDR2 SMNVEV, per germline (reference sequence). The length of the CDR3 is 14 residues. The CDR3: CASSFRGLTDTQYF. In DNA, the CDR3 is TGTGCCAGCAGTTTTCGAGGGTTGACAGATACGCAGTATTTT.

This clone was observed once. In nucleotides, the CDR3 is TGTGCCAGCAGCTTAGGAGCGGGCTACAAAGAGACCCAGTACTTC. It specifies CASSLGAGYKETQYF. The V call is TRBV7-9, the J call TRBJ2-5, with a possible D match to TRBD2 (6 bases). The V end lost 1 base, the J end lost 3 bases, and 12 bases lay between the germline ends. The germline V gene encodes CDR1 SEHNR and CDR2 FQNEAQ (reference sequence). There are 15 residues in the CDR3. Variable domain in full (rest from reference TRBV7-9 and TRBJ2-5): DTGVSQNPRHKITKRGQNVTFRCDPISEHNRLYWYRQTLGQGPEFLTYFQNEAQLEKSRLLSDRFSAERPKGSFSTLEIQRTEQGDSAMYLCASSLGAGYKETQYFGPGTRLLVL.

CDR3 sequence (DNA): TGTGCCAGCAGCGTATCCGGGGCAGGGGTAGACAATGAGCAGTTCTTC. Amino acid sequence: CASSVSGAGVDNEQFF. The chain carries TRBV9 and TRBJ2-1, with D possibly being TRBD1 (6 bases). Germline V gene sequence: CDR1 SGDLS, CDR2 YYNGEE. The V end was cut by 1 base, the J end by 5 bases, with 16 bases between. This CDR3 region has 16 residues.

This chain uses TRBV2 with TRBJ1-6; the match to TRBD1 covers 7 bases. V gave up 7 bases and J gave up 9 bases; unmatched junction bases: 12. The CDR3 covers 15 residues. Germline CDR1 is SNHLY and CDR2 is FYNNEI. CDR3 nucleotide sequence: TGTGCCAGCATTCTAGGGGGCCCGCAGGGTTCACCCCTCCACTTT. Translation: CASILGGPQGSPLHF.

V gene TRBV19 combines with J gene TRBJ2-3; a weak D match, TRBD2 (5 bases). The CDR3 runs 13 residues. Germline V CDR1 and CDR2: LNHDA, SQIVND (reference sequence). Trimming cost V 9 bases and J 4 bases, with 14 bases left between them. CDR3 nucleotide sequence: TGTGCCAGCCGGACTCTTAAATCAGATACGCAGTATTTT. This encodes CASRTLKSDTQYF.

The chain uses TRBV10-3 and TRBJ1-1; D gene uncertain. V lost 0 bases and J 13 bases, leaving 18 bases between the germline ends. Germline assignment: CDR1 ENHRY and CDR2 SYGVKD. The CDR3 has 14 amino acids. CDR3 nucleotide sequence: TGTGCCATCAGTGAGTCTACGGGCCCCGTCGGGGATTTCTTT. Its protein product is CAISESTGPVGDFF.

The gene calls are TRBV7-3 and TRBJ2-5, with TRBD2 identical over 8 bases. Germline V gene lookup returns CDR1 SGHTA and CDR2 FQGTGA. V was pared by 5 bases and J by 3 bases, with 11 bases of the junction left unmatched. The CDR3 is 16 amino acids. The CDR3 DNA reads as TGTGCCAGCAGCCCCCTCGGGGGGGTCCCGGAAGAGACCCAGTACTTC. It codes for CASSPLGGVPEETQYF.

The CDR3 bases are TGCGCCAGCAGCCAATCCGGGGATATGGGGGCGCTTGGTTCACCCCTCCACTTT. Protein: CASSQSGDMGALGSPLHF. V and J are TRBV4-1 and TRBJ1-6, with D perhaps TRBD1 (6 bases). The length of the CDR3 is 18 residues. The V gene's germline CDR1 is MGHRA and CDR2 YSYEKL. The germline V and J ends were trimmed by 2 bases and 9 bases, with 23 bases remaining between them.

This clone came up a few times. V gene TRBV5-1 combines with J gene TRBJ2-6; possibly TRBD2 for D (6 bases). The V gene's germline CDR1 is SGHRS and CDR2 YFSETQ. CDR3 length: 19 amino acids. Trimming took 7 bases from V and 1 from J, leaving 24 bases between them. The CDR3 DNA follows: TGCGCCAGCGCCACTAGCCGACAGTCTGCGGTATCTGGGGCCAACGTCCTGACTTTC. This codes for CASATSRQSAVSGANVLTF.

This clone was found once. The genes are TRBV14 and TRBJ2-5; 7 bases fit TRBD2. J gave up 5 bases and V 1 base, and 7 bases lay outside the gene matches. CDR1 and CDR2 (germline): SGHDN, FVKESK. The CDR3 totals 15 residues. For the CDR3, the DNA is TGTGCCAGCAGCCAAGGCGGGAGCAAGGGGGAGACCCAGTACTTC. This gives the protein CASSQGGSKGETQYF.

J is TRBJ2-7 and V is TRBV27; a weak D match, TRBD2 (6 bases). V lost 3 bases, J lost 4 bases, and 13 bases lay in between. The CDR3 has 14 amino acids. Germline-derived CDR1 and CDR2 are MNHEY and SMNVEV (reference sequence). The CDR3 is CASSFSGEIYEQYF. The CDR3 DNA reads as TGTGCCAGCAGTTTTAGCGGAGAAATTTACGAGCAGTACTTC.

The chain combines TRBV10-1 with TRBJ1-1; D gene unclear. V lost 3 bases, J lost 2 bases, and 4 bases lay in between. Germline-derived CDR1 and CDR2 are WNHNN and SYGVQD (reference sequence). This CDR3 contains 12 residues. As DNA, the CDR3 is TGCGCCAGCAGTGACAGTAACACTGAAGCTTTCTTT. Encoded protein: CASSDSNTEAFF.

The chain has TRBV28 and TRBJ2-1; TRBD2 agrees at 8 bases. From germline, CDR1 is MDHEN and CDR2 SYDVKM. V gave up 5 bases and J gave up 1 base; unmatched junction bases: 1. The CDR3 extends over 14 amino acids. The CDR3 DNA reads TGTGCCAGCAGTCCTAGCGGGTCCTACAATGAGCAGTTCTTC. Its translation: CASSPSGSYNEQFF.

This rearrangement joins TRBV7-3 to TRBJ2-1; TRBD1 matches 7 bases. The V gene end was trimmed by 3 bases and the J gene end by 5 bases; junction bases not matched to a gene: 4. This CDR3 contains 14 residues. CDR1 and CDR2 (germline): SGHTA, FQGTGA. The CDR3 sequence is CASSLDRTNNEQFF. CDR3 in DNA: TGTGCCAGCAGCTTGGACAGGACCAACAATGAGCAGTTCTTC.

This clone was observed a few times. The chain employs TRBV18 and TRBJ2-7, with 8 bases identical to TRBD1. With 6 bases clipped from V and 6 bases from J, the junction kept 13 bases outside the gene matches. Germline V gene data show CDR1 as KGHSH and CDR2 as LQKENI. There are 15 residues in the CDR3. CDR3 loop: CASSRTGTGGGEQYF. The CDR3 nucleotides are TGTGCCAGCTCGCGGACCGGGACAGGAGGCGGCGAGCAGTACTTC.

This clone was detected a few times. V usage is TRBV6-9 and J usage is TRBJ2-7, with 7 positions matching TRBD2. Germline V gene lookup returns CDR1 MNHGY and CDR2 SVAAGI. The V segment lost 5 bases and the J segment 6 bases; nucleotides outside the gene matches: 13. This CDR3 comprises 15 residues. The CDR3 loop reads CASSIATRGGSEQYF. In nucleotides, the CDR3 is TGTGCCAGCAGTATAGCAACTCGCGGGGGTAGCGAGCAGTACTTC.

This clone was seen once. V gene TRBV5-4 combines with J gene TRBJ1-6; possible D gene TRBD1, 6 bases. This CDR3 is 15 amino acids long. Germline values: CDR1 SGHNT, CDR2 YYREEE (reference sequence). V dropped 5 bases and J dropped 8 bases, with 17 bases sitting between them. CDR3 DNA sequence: TGTGCCAGCAGTAAAAGCGGGGGGGCGGATTCACCCCTCCACTTT. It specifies CASSKSGGADSPLHF.